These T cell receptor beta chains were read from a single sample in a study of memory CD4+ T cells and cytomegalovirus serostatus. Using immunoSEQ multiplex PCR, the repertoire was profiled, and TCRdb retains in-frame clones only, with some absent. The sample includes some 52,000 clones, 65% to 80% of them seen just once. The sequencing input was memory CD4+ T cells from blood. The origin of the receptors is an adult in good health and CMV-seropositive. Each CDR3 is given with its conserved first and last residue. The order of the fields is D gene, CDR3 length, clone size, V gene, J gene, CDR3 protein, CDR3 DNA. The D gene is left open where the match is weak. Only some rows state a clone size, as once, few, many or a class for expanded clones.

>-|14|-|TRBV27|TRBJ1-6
CASSFAGFDSPLHF
TGTGCCAGCAGTTTTGCGGGGTTTGATTCACCCCTCCACTTT
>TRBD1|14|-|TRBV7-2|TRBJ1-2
CASSPGSGGSIYTF
TGTGCCAGCAGCCCGGGGTCAGGGGGCTCGATCTACACCTTC
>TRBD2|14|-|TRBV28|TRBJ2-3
CASSLYGRGDTQYF
TGTGCCAGCAGCCTCTACGGGAGGGGAGATACGCAGTATTTT
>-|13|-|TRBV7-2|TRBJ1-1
CASSQGRNTEAFF
TGTGCCAGCAGCCAGGGACGGAACACTGAAGCTTTCTTT
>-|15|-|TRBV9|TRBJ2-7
CASSVGDWDSYEQYF
TGTGCCAGCAGCGTCGGGGACTGGGATTCCTACGAGCAGTACTTC
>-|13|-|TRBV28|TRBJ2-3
CASSLGGTDTQYF
TGTGCCAGCAGTTTAGGGGGCACAGATACGCAGTATTTT
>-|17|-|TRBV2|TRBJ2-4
CASSGGQTPLAKNIQYF
TGTGCCAGCAGTGGCGGACAGACTCCTCTAGCCAAAAACATTCAGTACTTC
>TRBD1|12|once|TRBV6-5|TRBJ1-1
CASSYNRGEAFF
TGTGCCAGCAGTTATAACAGGGGTGAAGCTTTCTTT
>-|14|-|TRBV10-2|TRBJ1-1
CASSGQGWDTEAFF
TGCGCCAGCAGTGGCCAGGGATGGGACACTGAAGCTTTCTTT
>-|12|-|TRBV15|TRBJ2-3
CATSRNTDTQYF
TGTGCCACCAGCCGCAACACAGATACGCAGTATTTT
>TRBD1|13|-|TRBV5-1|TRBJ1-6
CASSRQGNSPLHF
TGCGCCAGCAGCCGACAGGGCAATTCACCCCTCCACTTT
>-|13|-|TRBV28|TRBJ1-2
CASSLVEAYGYTF
TGTGCCAGCAGTTTAGTTGAAGCATATGGCTACACCTTC
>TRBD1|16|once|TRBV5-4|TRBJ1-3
CASSLLSGGSGNTIYF
TGTGCCAGCAGCTTGCTGTCAGGGGGCTCTGGAAACACCATATATTTT
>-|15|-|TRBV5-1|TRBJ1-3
CASSLGGSLDNTIYF
TGCGCCAGCAGCTTGGGGGGTTCTCTGGACAACACCATATATTTT
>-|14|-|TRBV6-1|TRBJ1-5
CASRPTGFGQPQHF
TGTGCCAGCAGGCCTACAGGGTTTGGTCAGCCCCAGCATTTT
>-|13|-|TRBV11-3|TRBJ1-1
CASSTRTGTEAFF
TGTGCCAGCAGCACACGTACAGGAACTGAAGCTTTCTTT
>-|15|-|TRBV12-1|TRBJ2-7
CASSFAPESSYEQYF
TGTGCCAGCAGCTTTGCCCCTGAGAGCTCCTACGAGCAGTACTTC
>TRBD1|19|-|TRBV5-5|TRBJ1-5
CASSLGLQGGSGSNQPQHF
TGTGCCAGCAGCTTGGGGCTACAGGGGGGGAGTGGGAGCAATCAGCCCCAGCATTTT
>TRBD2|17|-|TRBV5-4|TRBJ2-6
CASSVSGISSGANVLTF
TGTGCCAGCAGCGTTAGCGGGATTAGCTCTGGGGCCAACGTCCTGACTTTC
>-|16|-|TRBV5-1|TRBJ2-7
CASSFTGTGVFYEQYF
TGCGCCAGCAGCTTTACAGGGACCGGCGTGTTCTACGAGCAGTACTTC
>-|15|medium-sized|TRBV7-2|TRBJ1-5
CASSLERGVFQPQHF
TGTGCCAGCAGCTTAGAACGAGGGGTCTTTCAGCCCCAGCATTTT
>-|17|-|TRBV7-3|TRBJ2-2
CASSLRDSEARTGELFF
TGTGCCAGCAGCTTAAGAGACTCGGAGGCCCGCACCGGGGAGCTGTTTTTT
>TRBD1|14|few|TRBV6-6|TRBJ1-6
CASSRTGINSPLHF
TGTGCCAGCAGCCGGACAGGGATAAATTCACCCCTCCACTTT
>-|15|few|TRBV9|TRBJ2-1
CASSVSNNPINEQFF
TGTGCCAGCAGCGTATCTAACAACCCAATCAATGAGCAGTTCTTC
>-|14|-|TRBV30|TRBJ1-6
CAWRGLGFNSPLHF
TGTGCCTGGCGAGGGTTGGGGTTCAATTCACCCCTCCACTTT
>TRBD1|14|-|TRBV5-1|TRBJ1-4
CASARDSRNEKLFF
TGCGCCAGCGCCCGGGACAGCCGTAATGAAAAACTGTTTTTT
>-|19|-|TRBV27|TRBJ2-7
CASSSLADPTPKMTYEQYF
TGTGCCAGCAGCTCCCTCGCGGACCCCACACCCAAAATGACCTACGAGCAGTACTTC
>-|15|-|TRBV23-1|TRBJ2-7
CASSQGGPSSYEQYF
TGCGCCAGCAGTCAGGGGGGCCCCAGCTCCTACGAGCAGTACTTC
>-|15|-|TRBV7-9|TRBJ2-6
CASSLEGAGANVLTF
TGTGCCAGCAGCTTAGAGGGAGCTGGGGCCAACGTCCTGACTTTC
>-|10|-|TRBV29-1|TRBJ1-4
CSAGTEKLFF
TGCAGCGCCGGGACTGAAAAACTGTTTTTT
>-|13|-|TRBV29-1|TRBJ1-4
CSVAVAANEKLFF
TGCAGCGTTGCGGTGGCGGCCAATGAAAAACTGTTTTTT
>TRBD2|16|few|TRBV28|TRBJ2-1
CASSWTSRREANEQFF
TGTGCCAGCAGTTGGACTAGCCGAAGGGAGGCCAATGAGCAGTTCTTC
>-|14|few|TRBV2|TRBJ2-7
CATKGPTGSYEQYF
TGTGCCACTAAGGGGCCTACGGGCTCCTACGAGCAGTACTTC
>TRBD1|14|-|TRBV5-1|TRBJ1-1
CASNPGNRGTEAFF
TGCGCCAGCAACCCAGGGAACAGGGGCACTGAAGCTTTCTTT
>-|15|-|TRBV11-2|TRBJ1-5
CASSLTGLGNQPQHF
TGTGCCAGCAGCCTGACGGGACTTGGCAATCAGCCCCAGCATTTT
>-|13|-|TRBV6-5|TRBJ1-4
CASSGGTPEKLFF
TGTGCCAGCAGTGGCGGGACTCCTGAAAAACTGTTTTTT
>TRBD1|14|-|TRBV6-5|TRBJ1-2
CASSDDDRGYGYTF
TGTGCCAGCAGTGACGACGACAGGGGATATGGCTACACCTTC
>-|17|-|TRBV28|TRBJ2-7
CASSTRGATGRTYEQYF
TGTGCCAGCAGTACGAGGGGGGCGACAGGAAGAACCTACGAGCAGTACTTC
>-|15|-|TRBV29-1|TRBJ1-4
CSVEDPARGVKKLFF
TGCAGCGTTGAAGATCCGGCGAGAGGGGTCAAAAAACTGTTTTTT
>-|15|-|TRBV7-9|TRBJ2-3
CASSFAGSSTDTQYF
TGTGCCAGCAGCTTTGCCGGCTCTTCGACAGATACGCAGTATTTT
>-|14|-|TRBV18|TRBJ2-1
CASSPQGPYNEQFF
TGTGCCAGCTCACCACAGGGTCCATACAATGAGCAGTTCTTC
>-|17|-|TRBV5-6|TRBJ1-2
CASSLAGAVKFNYGYTF
TGTGCCAGCAGCTTGGCAGGAGCGGTAAAATTTAACTATGGCTACACCTTC
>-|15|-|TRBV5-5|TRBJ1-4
CASSRGQPPREKLFF
TGTGCCAGCAGTCGCGGACAGCCTCCACGGGAAAAACTGTTTTTT
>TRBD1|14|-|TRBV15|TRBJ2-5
CATTQDRRRETQYF
TGTGCCACCACGCAGGACAGGAGGCGAGAGACCCAGTACTTC
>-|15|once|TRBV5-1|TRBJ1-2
CASSLGGTGAYGYTF
TGCGCCAGCAGCTTGGGCGGGACGGGTGCCTATGGCTACACCTTC
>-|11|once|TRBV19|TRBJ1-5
CASSNGRAQHF
TGTGCCAGTAGTAATGGGCGGGCCCAGCATTTT
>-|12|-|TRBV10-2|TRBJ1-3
CASKVSGNTIYF
TGCGCCAGCAAAGTCTCTGGAAACACCATATATTTT
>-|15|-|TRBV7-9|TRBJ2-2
CASSWAWPNTGELFF
TGTGCCAGCAGCTGGGCTTGGCCGAACACCGGGGAGCTGTTTTTT
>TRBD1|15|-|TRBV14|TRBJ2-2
CASSQERTGAGELFF
TGTGCCAGCAGCCAAGAACGGACAGGGGCCGGGGAGCTGTTTTTT
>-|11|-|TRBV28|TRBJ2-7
CASRMNYEQYF
TGTGCCAGCAGAATGAACTACGAGCAGTACTTC
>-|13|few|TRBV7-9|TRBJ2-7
CASSFGDGYEQYF
TGTGCCAGCAGCTTTGGGGACGGCTACGAGCAGTACTTC
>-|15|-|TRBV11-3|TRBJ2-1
CASSLGVGMDNEQFF
TGTGCCAGCAGCTTAGGGGTAGGGATGGACAATGAGCAGTTCTTC
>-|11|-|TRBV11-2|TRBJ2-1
CASSQQTEQFF
TGTGCCAGCAGCCAGCAAACCGAGCAGTTCTTC
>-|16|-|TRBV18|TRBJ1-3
CASSPAGTSSGNTIYF
TGTGCCAGCTCACCGGCGGGAACCTCTTCTGGAAACACCATATATTTT
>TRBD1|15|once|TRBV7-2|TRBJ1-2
CASTVRGLGNYGYTF
TGTGCCAGCACCGTAAGGGGGCTTGGGAACTATGGCTACACCTTC
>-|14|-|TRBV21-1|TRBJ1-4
CASSKGQSWEKLFF
TGTGCCAGCAGCAAGGGACAGTCTTGGGAAAAACTGTTTTTT
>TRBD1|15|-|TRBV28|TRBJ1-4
CASRRVTGVNEKLFF
TGTGCCAGCAGGCGCGTGACAGGGGTAAACGAAAAACTGTTTTTT
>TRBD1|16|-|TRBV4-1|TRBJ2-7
CASSHGTGTGTYEQYF
TGCGCCAGCAGCCATGGTACCGGGACAGGGACCTACGAGCAGTACTTC
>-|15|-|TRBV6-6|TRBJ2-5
CASRQIRGLQETQYF
TGTGCCAGCAGACAGATACGGGGTTTACAAGAGACCCAGTACTTC
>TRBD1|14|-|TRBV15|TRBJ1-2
CATSKGDRDYGYTF
TGTGCCACCAGCAAAGGGGACAGGGACTATGGCTACACCTTC